A single sample is the source of the 28 T cell receptor beta chains below, sequenced in a study of T-cell reconstitution after alpha-beta-depleted transplantation in children. It was with unique molecular identifiers that the TCRbeta library was prepared. TCRdb passed the PCR reads through MiXCR, listing each CDR3 protein once. The sample holds 600,000 to 700,000 distinct CDR3 sequences; around 13% are singletons and the top ten take 0.79%. The sequencing here drew on PBMCs, taken before TCRalphabeta/CD19-depleted stem cell transplant. Receptors originate from a girl under 10 years old with congenital amegakaryocytic thrombocytopenia, due to receive a stem cell transplant.

This clonotype has ten or more counts. V and J are TRBV5-1 and TRBJ1-2; tentative D call: TRBD1 (5 bases). Germline V gene data show CDR1 as SGHRS and CDR2 as YFSETQ. Trimming stripped 1 base from V and 3 bases from J, with 22 bases between. CDR3 length equals 18 residues. The CDR3 reads CASSLNRDRTIGDYGYTF. As DNA, the CDR3 is TGCGCCAGCAGCTTGAACCGGGACCGAACTATTGGGGACTATGGCTACACCTTC.

Ten or more counts support this clonotype. The rearrangement links TRBV20-1 to TRBJ2-2; the D is unclear. Germline CDR1 is DFQATT and CDR2 is SNEGSKA (reference sequence). Trimming pared 6 bases from V and 3 bases from J, leaving 11 bases between. The CDR3 has 13 amino acids. The DNA for the CDR3 is TGCAGTGCAAGGCCGTCCGACACCGGGGAGCTGTTTTTT. Translating it yields CSARPSDTGELFF.

This clonotype was counted many times. The chain has TRBV15 and TRBJ2-5, with 9 bases that match TRBD1. The junction had 5 bases not matched to a gene; V was cut back by 1 base and J by 5 bases. From germline, CDR1 is LNHNV and CDR2 YYDKDF (reference sequence). This CDR3 has 15 residues. In DNA form, the CDR3 reads TGTGCCACCAGCAGAGCTCTCACAGGGGGCGAGACCCAGTACTTC. Translation: CATSRALTGGETQYF. The full variable domain, its missing parts supplied by reference TRBV15 and TRBJ2-5, is DAMVIQNPRYQVTQFGKPVTLSCSQTLNHNVMYWYQQKSSQAPKLLFHYYDKDFNNEADTPDNFQSRRPNTSFCFLDIRSPGLGDTAMYLCATSRALTGGETQYFGPGTRLLVL.

In this sample, this clonotype turned up many times. The chain has TRBV6-4 and TRBJ2-3, with a tentative D call TRBD2 (5 bases). Germline values: CDR1 MRHNA, CDR2 SNTAGT. The CDR3 covers 15 residues. Trimming cost V 0 bases and J 1 base, with 8 bases left between them. The CDR3 DNA sequence: TGTGCCAGCAGTGACTCGGTTAGCGGCACAGATACGCAGTATTTT. Its translation: CASSDSVSGTDTQYF.

This chain connects TRBV27 to TRBJ2-7; TRBD2 matches 11 bases. This CDR3 is built from 15 residues. Germline V CDR1 and CDR2: MNHEY, SMNVEV (reference sequence). V gave up 6 bases and J gave up 3 bases; unmatched junction bases: 7. The CDR3 spells CASRIAGGSLYEQYF. CDR3 coding DNA: TGTGCCAGCAGGATAGCGGGAGGGTCCCTCTACGAGCAGTACTTC.

This clonotype showed up just a few times. The gene calls are TRBV12-3 or TRBV12-4 and TRBJ2-5, with TRBD2 as a possible D gene (5 bases). This CDR3 is built from 13 residues. Deletions cut 5 bases from V and 3 bases from J, with 10 bases between. The CDR3 region has the DNA TGTGCCAGCAGTATGATCGGGGAAGAGACCCAGTACTTC. It encodes CASSMIGEETQYF.

The V and J genes are TRBV5-1 and TRBJ2-3; 9 bases are a match to TRBD2. V lost 1 base to trimming and J lost 6 bases; unmatched junction nucleotides: 6. There are 15 residues in the CDR3. CDR1 and CDR2 from the germline V gene are SGHRS and YFSETQ. The CDR3 protein is CASSLLAGVEDTQYF. DNA of the CDR3: TGCGCCAGCAGCTTGTTAGCGGGAGTAGAGGATACGCAGTATTTT.

This clonotype was recorded many times. CDR3 coding DNA: TGCAGTGCAACCCAACCCGGACAGGGCGGCCAGCCCCAGCATTTT. Its protein is CSATQPGQGGQPQHF. J is TRBJ1-5 and V is TRBV20-1; 8 positions agree with TRBD1. From germline, CDR1 is DFQATT and CDR2 SNEGSKA (reference sequence). The CDR3 loop spans 15 amino acids. The V segment lost 6 bases and the J segment 7 bases; nucleotides outside the gene matches: 14.

This clonotype showed up just once. A much larger clone lies one base from this, so it may be a read error. This chain's CDR3 is CANSPPPGLAGYTDTQYF. DNA for the CDR3: TGTGCCAACAGCCCCCCGCCGGGGCTAGCGGGGTACACAGATACGCAGTATTTT. The rearrangement uses TRBV12-3 or TRBV12-4 and TRBJ2-3; 9 nucleotides match TRBD2. The trim removed 10 bases at V and 2 bases at J, leaving 19 bases unmatched. There are 18 residues in the CDR3.

This clonotype was recorded at least ten times. V usage is TRBV4-1 and J usage is TRBJ1-2; tentatively, D is TRBD1 (6 bases). The CDR3 covers 14 residues. CDR1 MGHRA and CDR2 YSYEKL come from the germline V gene. Trimming took off 3 bases at V and 8 bases at J, with 16 bases between the two ends. CDR3 sequence (DNA): TGCGCCAGCAGCCATTCACAGGGACCTGAGGGCTACACCTTC. Translated: CASSHSQGPEGYTF.

The chain couples TRBV6-1 to TRBJ1-4; a possible D gene is TRBD1 (6 bases). CDR3 length equals 16 residues. Germline V gene sequence: CDR1 MNHNS, CDR2 SASEGT. V lost 3 bases to trimming and J lost 5 bases, with 16 bases between them. DNA for the CDR3: TGTGCCAGCAGTGAGCTATACGGACAGTTAAATGAAAAACTGTTTTTT. This translates into CASSELYGQLNEKLFF.

This clonotype came up many times. The chain uses TRBV25-1 and TRBJ1-1; maybe TRBD1 (5 bases). V lost 3 bases to trimming and J lost 5 bases, with 10 bases between them. The CDR3 runs to 13 residues. Germline V gene data show CDR1 as MGHDK and CDR2 as SYGVNS. The CDR3 is CASSEGPATEAFF. CDR3 bases: TGTGCCAGCAGTGAGGGACCGGCTACTGAAGCTTTCTTT.

V is TRBV4-1 and J is TRBJ2-1; 11 bases are a match to TRBD2. The germline V gene encodes CDR1 MGHRA and CDR2 YSYEKL. This CDR3 has 16 residues. J was trimmed by 8 bases and V by 1 base; bases with no gene match: 7. This CDR3 is CASSQVGTSGSYEQFF. The CDR3 DNA follows: TGCGCCAGCAGCCAAGTTGGAACTAGCGGGAGTTATGAGCAGTTCTTC.

This CDR3 is CASSQGTLPNEQFF. The CDR3 DNA follows: TGTGCCAGCAGCCAAGGGACCCTACCAAATGAGCAGTTCTTC. V and J are TRBV3-1 and TRBJ2-1; no clear D gene. The V gene's germline CDR1 is LGHDT and CDR2 YNNKEL (reference sequence). V was shortened by 1 base and J by 7 bases, with 11 bases between the two germline ends. The CDR3 totals 14 residues.

This chain connects TRBV11-2 to TRBJ1-2; D not resolved. CDR1 and CDR2 (germline): SGHAT, FQNNGV. The CDR3 is 14 amino acids. V was shortened by 5 bases and J by 8 bases, with 18 bases between the two germline ends. This chain's CDR3 is CASSPVNGAGGYTF. The CDR3 DNA reads as TGTGCCAGCAGCCCCGTTAACGGTGCGGGCGGCTACACCTTC.

This clonotype came up many times. The V gene is TRBV6-2 or TRBV6-3, the J gene TRBJ1-4, with D uncertain. CDR3 length: 13 residues. The ends were cut back, 1 base at V and 7 bases at J, with 7 bases in the middle. Germline-derived CDR1 and CDR2 are MNHEY and SVGEGT. Here the CDR3 reads CASSYLRAEKLFF. DNA for the CDR3: TGTGCCAGCAGTTACTTACGGGCTGAAAAACTGTTTTTT.

In this sample, this clonotype turned up a few times. V and J are TRBV12-3 or TRBV12-4 and TRBJ1-1; D possibly corresponds to TRBD1 (6 bases). The CDR3 is 15 residues long. V was trimmed by 3 bases and J by 3 bases, leaving 14 bases between them. CDR3 nucleotides: TGTGCCAGCAGTTTGACAGGAACCGGTGACACTGAAGCTTTCTTT. This codes for CASSLTGTGDTEAFF.

The CDR3 DNA sequence: TGCAGCGTTGCGCTAGGGGGCCCCTCCTACGAGCAGTACTTC. It specifies CSVALGGPSYEQYF. V gene TRBV29-1 combines with J gene TRBJ2-7; 7 bases map to TRBD1. V lost 4 bases and J lost 0; bases outside the gene matches: 6. Germline loops: CDR1 SQVTM, CDR2 ANQGSEA. This CDR3 region has 14 residues.

This chain connects TRBV7-9 to TRBJ2-3, with D unclear. Per the germline V gene, CDR1 is SEHNR and CDR2 is FQNEAQ (reference sequence). This CDR3 has 13 residues. V was pared by 5 bases and J by 3 bases, with 9 bases between. The CDR3 spells CASSRTETDTQYF. The CDR3 bases are TGTGCCAGCAGCCGGACCGAGACAGATACGCAGTATTTT.

CDR3 sequence: CASSDSAGAGVRTDTQYF. CDR3 DNA: TGTGCCAGCAGTGATTCGGCGGGGGCGGGAGTCCGCACAGATACGCAGTATTTT. The V call is TRBV2, the J call TRBJ2-3; weak D call: TRBD2 (7 bases). There are 18 residues in the CDR3. The V end lost 3 bases, the J end lost 1 base, and 20 bases lay between the germline ends. CDR1 is SNHLY, CDR2 FYNNEI, per germline.

This chain links TRBV20-1 with TRBJ2-7; D might be TRBD2 (5 bases). V lost 1 base to trimming and J lost 4 bases, with 14 bases between them. CDR3 length: 14 residues. Germline lookup yields CDR1 DFQATT and CDR2 SNEGSKA (reference sequence). CDR3 nucleotides: TGCAGTGCTAGAGCCGAGCATGGAGGTTACGAGCAGTACTTC. Amino acid sequence: CSARAEHGGYEQYF.

This clonotype came up a few times. This CDR3 reads CASSSAPSGANVLTF. For the CDR3, the DNA is TGTGCCAGCAGTTCCGCACCCTCTGGGGCCAACGTCCTGACTTTC. The gene calls are TRBV27 and TRBJ2-6; no reliable D call. This CDR3 spans 15 amino acids. The V gene's germline CDR1 is MNHEY and CDR2 SMNVEV (reference sequence). V was cut by 4 bases and J by 0 bases, with 7 bases left in between.

The CDR3 DNA reads as TGTGCCAGCAGCTCGTGGGACCTAGATGACCCAGATACGCAGTATTTT. This encodes CASSSWDLDDPDTQYF. The V call is TRBV7-9, the J call TRBJ2-3, with D perhaps being TRBD1 or TRBD2 (5 bases each). Trimming left V 4 bases short and J 4 bases short, with 18 bases between. CDR3 length: 16 residues. Germline CDR1 SEHNR, CDR2 FQNEAQ (reference sequence). Complete variable domain (other parts from reference TRBV7-9 and TRBJ2-3): DTGVSQNPRHKITKRGQNVTFRCDPISEHNRLYWYRQTLGQGPEFLTYFQNEAQLEKSRLLSDRFSAERPKGSFSTLEIQRTEQGDSAMYLCASSSWDLDDPDTQYFGPGTRLTVL.

This clonotype was observed once. One junction end disagrees with the germline gene, perhaps due to a read error. The rearrangement uses TRBV6-6 and TRBJ1-1; D possibly corresponds to TRBD1 (5 bases). This CDR3 is 12 amino acids long. Germline CDR1 reads MNHNY; CDR2 reads SVGAGI (reference sequence). The CDR3 DNA sequence: TGTGCCAGCTGTTACAGGAAAAGGAGAGCTTTCTTT. Translation gives CASCYRKRRAFF.

Ten or more counts support this clonotype. V usage is TRBV27 and J usage is TRBJ2-7; tentatively, D is TRBD1 or TRBD2 (5 bases each). The CDR3 sequence is 15 residues long. The V gene's germline CDR1 is MNHEY and CDR2 SMNVEV (reference sequence). Trimming removed 2 bases at V and 2 bases at J, with 13 bases between. CDR3 protein: CASSLSPGPTYEQYF. CDR3 nucleotides: TGTGCCAGCAGTTTAAGTCCGGGACCGACCTACGAGCAGTACTTC.

This clonotype was found a few times. The rearrangement links TRBV27 to TRBJ2-6; D ambiguous. Germline values: CDR1 MNHEY, CDR2 SMNVEV (reference sequence). V gave up 5 bases and J gave up 1 base, with 9 bases separating them. This CDR3 has 15 amino acids. CDR3 sequence reads: CASSDMQSGANVLTF. The CDR3 nucleotides are TGTGCCAGCAGTGACATGCAGTCTGGGGCCAACGTCCTGACTTTC.

This clonotype was recorded a few times. The gene calls are TRBV7-2 and TRBJ2-7; 11 bases align to TRBD2. CDR3 length: 16 residues. J lost 3 bases, V lost 5 bases, and 9 bases had no gene match. The germline CDR1 and CDR2 sequences are SGHTA and FQGNSA. CDR3 nucleotides: TGTGCCAGCAGCGGCGGACCCGGGACTAGCGGCTACGAGCAGTACTTC. Protein sequence: CASSGGPGTSGYEQYF.

With regard to this clonotype: One junction end does not reproduce the germline sequence, and a read error may be involved. The chain has TRBV7-2 and TRBJ2-2; 8 bases map to TRBD1. In germline, CDR1 is SGHTA, CDR2 FQGNSA. This CDR3 comprises 15 residues. The CDR3 sequence is CARSSYRGKTGELFF. The CDR3 bases are TGTGCCAGGAGCTCATACAGGGGGAAGACCGGGGAGCTGTTTTTT. Drawing the rest from reference TRBV7-2 and TRBJ2-2, the complete variable domain is GAGVSQSPSNKVTEKGKDVELRCDPISGHTALYWYRQSLGQGLEFLIYFQGNSAPDKSGLPSDRFSAERTGGSVSTLTIQRTQQEDSAVYLCARSSYRGKTGELFFGEGSRLTVL.